One and the same sample provided the 19 T cell receptor beta chains below, sequenced in a study of blood T cell repertoires in COVID-19. The protocol was immunoSEQ multiplex PCR, while the TCRdb copy is restricted to in-frame clones and leaves out a portion. The sample carries over 35,000 clones, approximately 80% recorded once. The sample comprised peripheral blood. Receptor source: a man in his fifties or sixties with active COVID-19.

In its sample, this clone was seen once. This rearrangement joins TRBV14 to TRBJ1-1, with a possible D match to TRBD1 (6 bases). Per the germline V gene, CDR1 is SGHDN and CDR2 is FVKESK. V shed 0 bases and J shed 4 bases, with 12 bases lying between them. There are 15 residues in the CDR3. CDR3 loop: CASSQEAGAGTEAFF. The CDR3 bases are TGTGCCAGCAGCCAAGAGGCGGGGGCTGGCACTGAAGCTTTCTTT.

The chain employs TRBV6-1 and TRBJ1-4; 7 bases are a match to TRBD1. Germline-derived CDR1 and CDR2 are MNHNS and SASEGT. Trimming removed 3 bases from V and 8 bases from J; junction bases left unmatched: 6. The CDR3 consists of 14 residues. CDR3 in amino acids: CASSDRRQGEKLFF. Written as DNA, the CDR3 is TGTGCCAGCAGTGATCGGAGACAGGGAGAAAAACTGTTTTTT.

A few counts support this clone. The rearrangement joins TRBV10-1 to TRBJ2-3, with 7 bases that match TRBD2. V shed 3 bases and J 5 bases; nucleotides not matched to a gene: 5. Germline V gene lookup returns CDR1 WNHNN and CDR2 SYGVQD (reference sequence). The CDR3 runs 14 residues. The CDR3 sequence is CASSDGGEGDTQYF. The CDR3 DNA follows: TGCGCCAGCAGTGACGGTGGGGAGGGAGATACGCAGTATTTT.

CDR3 sequence reads: CASSMGASRYNEQFF. CDR3 DNA sequence: TGTGCCAGTAGTATGGGAGCCTCGCGGTACAATGAGCAGTTCTTC. The gene calls are TRBV19 and TRBJ2-1, with TRBD2 as a possible D gene (5 bases). The V gene lost 3 bases and the J gene lost 4 bases, with 13 bases spanning the gap. CDR3 size: 15 residues. CDR1 LNHDA and CDR2 SQIVND come from the germline V gene (reference sequence).

The V and J genes are TRBV4-1 and TRBJ2-7; D may be TRBD2 (6 bases). The germline CDR1 and CDR2 sequences are MGHRA and YSYEKL. V was clipped by 0 bases and J by 1 base, with 10 bases between them. This CDR3 has 15 residues. CDR3 sequence reads: CASSQDRLASYEQYF. The CDR3 coding sequence is TGCGCCAGCAGCCAAGATCGGCTAGCGTCCTACGAGCAGTACTTC.

J is TRBJ1-2 and V is TRBV5-4, with TRBD1 as a possible D gene (6 bases). Looked up from germline, CDR1 is SGHNT and CDR2 is YYREEE (reference sequence). The V gene lost 1 base and the J gene lost 6 bases, with 10 bases spanning the gap. The length of the CDR3 is 13 residues. The CDR3 reads CASSLFGGHGYTF. The CDR3 nucleotides are TGTGCCAGCAGCTTGTTTGGGGGCCATGGCTACACCTTC.

The rearrangement uses TRBV7-2 and TRBJ2-1; D gene ambiguous. Trimming pared 4 bases from V and 6 bases from J, leaving 7 bases between. Germline V gene data show CDR1 as SGHTA and CDR2 as FQGNSA. The CDR3 extends over 12 amino acids. The CDR3 protein is CASSSEINEQFF. CDR3 DNA sequence: TGTGCCAGCAGCTCGGAGATCAATGAGCAGTTCTTC.

The table lists this clone with a count of one. J is TRBJ1-1 and V is TRBV19, with 8 positions matching TRBD1. Germline trimming cut 6 bases from V and 7 bases from J; bases unmatched to any gene: 7. CDR3 length: 13 residues. Germline V lookup: CDR1 LNHDA, CDR2 SQIVND (reference sequence). The CDR3 region has the DNA TGTGCCAGTAGCCCAGGGGGCGTCGGTGAAGCTTTCTTT. It yields the protein CASSPGGVGEAFF.

This clone was observed once. The V gene is TRBV30, the J gene TRBJ1-5, with D perhaps matching TRBD1 (5 bases). V lost 2 bases, J lost 7 bases, and 12 bases lay in between. The CDR3 has 13 amino acids. Per the germline V gene, CDR1 is GTSNPN and CDR2 is SVGIG (reference sequence). The CDR3 DNA sequence: TGTGCCTGGAGTAGGGGAAAGCGACAGCCCCAGCATTTT. This sequence encodes CAWSRGKRQPQHF.

This clone was picked up a small number of times. The chain combines TRBV6-1 with TRBJ2-3; the match to TRBD2 covers 12 bases. The CDR3 is 16 amino acids. V trimming: 2 bases; J trimming: 6 bases; junction bases outside the gene matches: 6. CDR1 MNHNS and CDR2 SASEGT come from the germline V gene. CDR3 sequence reads: CASSELAGGPMDTQYF. The DNA of the CDR3 is TGTGCCAGCAGTGAACTAGCGGGGGGGCCAATGGATACGCAGTATTTT.

This clone was observed a handful of times. In DNA form, the CDR3 reads TGTGCCAGCAGCGTAGCTCTGGGCTTGTCTGAAGCTTTCTTT. Translated, it gives CASSVALGLSEAFF. The chain carries TRBV9 and TRBJ1-1; D call uncertain. The CDR3 is made up of 14 amino acids. CDR1 SGDLS and CDR2 YYNGEE come from the germline V gene. V dropped 0 bases and J dropped 6 bases, with 12 bases sitting between them.

The J gene is TRBJ2-1, the V gene TRBV30, with TRBD1 matching 8 bases. The CDR3 covers 13 residues. J was trimmed by 6 bases and V by 5 bases; bases with no gene match: 6. CDR1 GTSNPN and CDR2 SVGIG come from the germline V gene (reference sequence). DNA of the CDR3: TGTGCCTGGGCCAGGGGGCAGCTCAATGAGCAGTTCTTC. Its translation: CAWARGQLNEQFF.

The V call is TRBV4-1, the J call TRBJ2-3; 7 bases fit TRBD2. The V segment lost 1 base and the J segment 4 bases; nucleotides outside the gene matches: 17. The CDR3 consists of 19 residues. Germline loops: CDR1 MGHRA, CDR2 YSYEKL. The CDR3 DNA reads as TGCGCCAGCAGCCAAGCCGCGTATGTAGGGCGGGGGACCTCAGATACGCAGTATTTT. Protein: CASSQAAYVGRGTSDTQYF.

In this sample, this clone turned up a few times. V is TRBV30 and J is TRBJ1-5, with D hard to call. V was cut by 1 base and J by 2 bases, with 12 bases left in between. CDR1 and CDR2 from the germline V gene are GTSNPN and SVGIG (reference sequence). This CDR3 contains 15 residues. The CDR3 nucleotides read TGTGCCTGGAGTGGTGAGGGCGGAGGCAATCAGCCCCAGCATTTT. It yields the protein CAWSGEGGGNQPQHF.

This clone was observed a few times. The chain carries TRBV28 and TRBJ2-7, with 14 bases aligning to TRBD2. The V segment lost 8 bases and the J segment 6 bases; nucleotides outside the gene matches: 3. Germline V gene lookup returns CDR1 MDHEN and CDR2 SYDVKM. This CDR3 is built from 13 residues. The CDR3 reads CASGLAGGREQYF. In nucleotides, the CDR3 is TGTGCCAGCGGACTAGCGGGAGGACGCGAGCAGTACTTC.

The rearrangement joins TRBV5-1 to TRBJ1-6; D uncertain. CDR3 length: 13 amino acids. Trimming stripped 0 bases from V and 7 bases from J, with 5 bases between. CDR1 and CDR2 (germline): SGHRS, YFSETQ. In DNA, the CDR3 is TGCGCCAGCAGCTTGGTTCGGAATTCACCCCTCCACTTT. Amino acids: CASSLVRNSPLHF.

The chain combines TRBV5-1 with TRBJ2-1, with 12 bases aligning to TRBD2. The CDR3 loop spans 14 amino acids. CDR1 SGHRS and CDR2 YFSETQ come from the germline V gene. Trimming at V came to 3 bases and at J to 5 bases, leaving 0 bases not matched to a gene. The CDR3 region is CASSWTSGNNEQFF. The CDR3 coding sequence is TGCGCCAGCAGCTGGACTAGCGGGAACAATGAGCAGTTCTTC. The variable domain in full, completed from reference TRBV5-1 and TRBJ2-1, reads KAGVTQTPRYLIKTRGQQVTLSCSPISGHRSVSWYQQTPGQGLQFLFEYFSETQRNKGNFPGRFSGRQFSNSRSEMNVSTLELGDSALYLCASSWTSGNNEQFFGPGTRLTVL.

The chain employs TRBV7-9 and TRBJ1-1, with D uncertain. The length of the CDR3 is 14 residues. Trimming stripped 3 bases from V and 2 bases from J, with 10 bases between. Germline CDR1 is SEHNR and CDR2 is FQNEAQ (reference sequence). The CDR3 DNA sequence: TGTGCCAGCAGCTTCGGCGGGTTCAACACTGAAGCTTTCTTT. Translated: CASSFGGFNTEAFF.

This chain connects TRBV10-3 to TRBJ1-4; D ambiguous. The CDR3 is 13 amino acids. Germline loops: CDR1 ENHRY, CDR2 SYGVKD. Trimming removed 7 bases at V and 3 bases at J, with 9 bases between. In DNA form, the CDR3 reads TGTGCCATCACCCAGTCCCCTAATGAAAAACTGTTTTTT. Translation: CAITQSPNEKLFF.